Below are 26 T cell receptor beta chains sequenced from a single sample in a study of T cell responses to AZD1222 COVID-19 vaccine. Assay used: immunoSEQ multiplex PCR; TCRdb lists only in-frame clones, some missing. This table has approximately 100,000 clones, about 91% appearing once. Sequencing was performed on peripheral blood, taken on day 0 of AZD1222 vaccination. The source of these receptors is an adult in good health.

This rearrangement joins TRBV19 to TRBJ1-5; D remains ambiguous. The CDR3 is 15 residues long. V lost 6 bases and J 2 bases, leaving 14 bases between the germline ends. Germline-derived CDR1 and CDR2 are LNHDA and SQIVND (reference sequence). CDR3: CASRRSGTGNQPQHF. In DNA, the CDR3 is TGTGCCAGTAGGCGCTCAGGTACGGGCAATCAGCCCCAGCATTTT. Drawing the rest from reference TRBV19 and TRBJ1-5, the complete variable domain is DGGITQSPKYLFRKEGQNVTLSCEQNLNHDAMYWYRQDPGQGLRLIYYSQIVNDFQKGDIAEGYSVSREKKESFPLTVTSAQKNPTAFYLCASRRSGTGNQPQHFGDGTRLSIL.

CDR3 sequence reads: CASSYSPGGGELFF. The CDR3 region has the DNA TGTGCCAGCAGTTACTCGCCGGGTGGCGGGGAGCTGTTTTTT. The chain joins TRBV6-6 to TRBJ2-2, with no clear D. V dropped 0 bases and J dropped 7 bases, with 9 bases sitting between them. This CDR3 is built from 14 residues. The germline V gene encodes CDR1 MNHNY and CDR2 SVGAGI (reference sequence).

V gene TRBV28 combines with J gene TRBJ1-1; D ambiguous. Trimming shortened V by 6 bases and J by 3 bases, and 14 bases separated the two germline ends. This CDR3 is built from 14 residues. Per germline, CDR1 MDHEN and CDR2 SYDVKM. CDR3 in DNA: TGTGCCAGCAGGACCCACGGATGGGACACTGAAGCTTTCTTT. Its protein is CASRTHGWDTEAFF. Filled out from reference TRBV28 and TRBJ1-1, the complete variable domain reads DVKVTQSSRYLVKRTGEKVFLECVQDMDHENMFWYRQDPGLGLRLIYFSYDVKMKEKGDIPEGYSVSREKKERFSLILESASTNQTSMYLCASRTHGWDTEAFFGQGTRLTVV.

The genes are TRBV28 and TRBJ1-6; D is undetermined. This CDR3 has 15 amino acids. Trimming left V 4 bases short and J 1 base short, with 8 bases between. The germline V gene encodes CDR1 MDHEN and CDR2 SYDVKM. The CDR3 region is CASSSGGSYNSPLHF. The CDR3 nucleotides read TGTGCCAGCAGTTCCGGAGGGTCCTATAATTCACCCCTCCACTTT.

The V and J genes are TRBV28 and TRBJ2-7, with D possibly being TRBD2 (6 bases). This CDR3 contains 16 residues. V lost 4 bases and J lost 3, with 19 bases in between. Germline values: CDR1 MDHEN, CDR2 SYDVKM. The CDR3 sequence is CASSSYPTSIVYEQYF. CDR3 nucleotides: TGTGCCAGCAGTTCCTACCCGACTAGTATTGTCTACGAGCAGTACTTC.

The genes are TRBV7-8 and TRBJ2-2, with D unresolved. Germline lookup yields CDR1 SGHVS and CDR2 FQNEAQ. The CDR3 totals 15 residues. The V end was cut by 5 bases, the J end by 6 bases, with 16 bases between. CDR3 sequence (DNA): TGTGCCAGCAGCAGCCCGGGCCAGGTTGCCGGGGAGCTGTTTTTT. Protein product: CASSSPGQVAGELFF.

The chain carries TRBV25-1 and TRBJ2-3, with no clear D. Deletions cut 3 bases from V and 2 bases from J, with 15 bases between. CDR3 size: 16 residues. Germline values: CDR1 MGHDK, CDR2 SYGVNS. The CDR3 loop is CASSDSRLGYTDTQYF. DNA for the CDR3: TGTGCCAGCAGTGACTCTCGACTCGGGTACACAGATACGCAGTATTTT. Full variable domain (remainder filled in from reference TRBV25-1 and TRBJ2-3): EADIYQTPRYLVIGTGKKITLECSQTMGHDKMYWYQQDPGMELHLIHYSYGVNSTEKGDLSSESTVSRIRTEHFPLTLESARPSHTSQYLCASSDSRLGYTDTQYFGPGTRLTVL.

The CDR3: CASSVMTGGPYLGYTF. As DNA, the CDR3 is TGTGCCAGCAGCGTCATGACAGGGGGCCCTTATCTCGGCTACACCTTC. The chain recombines TRBV3-1 (or the pseudogene TRBV3-2) with TRBJ1-2; TRBD1 matches 10 bases. The germline CDR1 and CDR2 sequences are LGHDT and YNNKEL (reference sequence). The CDR3 spans 16 residues. The junction had 14 bases not matched to a gene; V was cut back by 5 bases and J by 8 bases.

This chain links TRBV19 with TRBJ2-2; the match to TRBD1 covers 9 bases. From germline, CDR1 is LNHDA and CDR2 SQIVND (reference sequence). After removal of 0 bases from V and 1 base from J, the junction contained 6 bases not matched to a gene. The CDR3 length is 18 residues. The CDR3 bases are TGTGCCAGTAGTATAGACTTGTTGGGACAGGGGAACACCGGGGAGCTGTTTTTT. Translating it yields CASSIDLLGQGNTGELFF.

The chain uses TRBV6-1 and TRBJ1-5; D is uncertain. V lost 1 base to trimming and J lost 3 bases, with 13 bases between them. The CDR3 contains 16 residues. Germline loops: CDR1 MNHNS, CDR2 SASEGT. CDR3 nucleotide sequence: TGTGCCAGCAGTGAAGTAGAACTCCCGATCAATCAGCCCCAGCATTTT. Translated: CASSEVELPINQPQHF.

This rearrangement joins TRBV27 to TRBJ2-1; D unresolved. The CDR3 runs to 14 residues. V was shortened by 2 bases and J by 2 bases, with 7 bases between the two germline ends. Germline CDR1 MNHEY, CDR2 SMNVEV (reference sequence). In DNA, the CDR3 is TGTGCCAGCAGTTTAAACAAGGCCTACAATGAGCAGTTCTTC. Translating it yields CASSLNKAYNEQFF.

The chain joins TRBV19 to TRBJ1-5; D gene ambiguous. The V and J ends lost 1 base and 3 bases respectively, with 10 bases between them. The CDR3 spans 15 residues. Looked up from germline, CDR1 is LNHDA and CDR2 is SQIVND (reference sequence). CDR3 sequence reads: CASSIVSQLNQPQHF. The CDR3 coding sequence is TGTGCCAGTAGTATAGTAAGCCAACTCAATCAGCCCCAGCATTTT.

Written as DNA, the CDR3 is TGTGCCAGCAGTTTATCAATAGGGGATACGCAGTATTTT. Protein sequence: CASSLSIGDTQYF. This chain uses TRBV27 with TRBJ2-3; D call uncertain. The CDR3 length is 13 residues. V gave up 0 bases and J gave up 6 bases, with 7 bases separating them. From germline, CDR1 is MNHEY and CDR2 SMNVEV (reference sequence).

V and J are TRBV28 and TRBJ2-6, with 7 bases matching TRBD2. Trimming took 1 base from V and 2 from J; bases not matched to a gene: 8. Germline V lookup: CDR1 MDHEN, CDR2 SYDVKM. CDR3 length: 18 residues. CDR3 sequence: CASSLYGRERPGANVLTF. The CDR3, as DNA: TGTGCCAGCAGTTTATATGGGAGGGAAAGGCCTGGGGCCAACGTCCTGACTTTC. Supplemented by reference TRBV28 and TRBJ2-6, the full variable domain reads DVKVTQSSRYLVKRTGEKVFLECVQDMDHENMFWYRQDPGLGLRLIYFSYDVKMKEKGDIPEGYSVSREKKERFSLILESASTNQTSMYLCASSLYGRERPGANVLTFGAGSRLTVL.

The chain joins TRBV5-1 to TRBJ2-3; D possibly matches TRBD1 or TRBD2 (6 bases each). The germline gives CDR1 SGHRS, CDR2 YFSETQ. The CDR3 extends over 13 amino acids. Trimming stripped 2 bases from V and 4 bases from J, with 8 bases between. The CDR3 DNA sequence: TGCGCCAGCAGCTTCGGGGGCGCAGATACGCAGTATTTT. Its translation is CASSFGGADTQYF.

The CDR3 coding sequence is TGTGCCAGCAGTAGCTCTAGCGGGATAAAACTCAATGAGCAGTTCTTC. Amino acids: CASSSSSGIKLNEQFF. The chain recombines TRBV28 with TRBJ2-1; 9 bases align to TRBD2. The CDR3 is 16 amino acids. Germline values: CDR1 MDHEN, CDR2 SYDVKM. The junction had 11 bases not matched to a gene; V was cut back by 5 bases and J by 6 bases.

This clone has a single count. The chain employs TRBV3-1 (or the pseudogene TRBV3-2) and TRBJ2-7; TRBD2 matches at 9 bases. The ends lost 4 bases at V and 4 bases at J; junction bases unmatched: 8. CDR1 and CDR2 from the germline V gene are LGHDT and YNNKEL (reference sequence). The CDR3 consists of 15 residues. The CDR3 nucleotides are TGTGCCAGCAGCCTAGAAGCGGGAGGTGTTTACGAGCAGTACTTC. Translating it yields CASSLEAGGVYEQYF.

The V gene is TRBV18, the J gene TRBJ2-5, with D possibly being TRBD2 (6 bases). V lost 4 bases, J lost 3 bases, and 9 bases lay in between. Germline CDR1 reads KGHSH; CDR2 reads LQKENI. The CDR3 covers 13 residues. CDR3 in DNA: TGTGCCAGCTCACTGACTAGAGAAGAGACCCAGTACTTC. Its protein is CASSLTREETQYF.

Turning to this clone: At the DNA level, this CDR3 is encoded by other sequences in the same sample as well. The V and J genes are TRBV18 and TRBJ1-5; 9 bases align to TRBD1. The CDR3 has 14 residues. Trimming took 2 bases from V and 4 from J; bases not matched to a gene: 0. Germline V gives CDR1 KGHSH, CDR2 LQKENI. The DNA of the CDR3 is TGTGCCAGCTCACCAGGGACAGGGAATCAGCCCCAGCATTTT. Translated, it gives CASSPGTGNQPQHF.

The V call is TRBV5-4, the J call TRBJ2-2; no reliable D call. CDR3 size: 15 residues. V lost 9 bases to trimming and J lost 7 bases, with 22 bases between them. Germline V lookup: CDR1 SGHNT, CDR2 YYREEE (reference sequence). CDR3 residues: CATHPPASYVGELFF. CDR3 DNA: TGTGCCACCCATCCCCCGGCTAGTTATGTCGGGGAGCTGTTTTTT.

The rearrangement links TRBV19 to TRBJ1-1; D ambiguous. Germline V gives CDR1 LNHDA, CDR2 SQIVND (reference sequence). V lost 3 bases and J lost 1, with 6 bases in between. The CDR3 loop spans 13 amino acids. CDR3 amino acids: CASSIPWNTEAFF. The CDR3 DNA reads TGTGCCAGTAGTATCCCTTGGAACACTGAAGCTTTCTTT.

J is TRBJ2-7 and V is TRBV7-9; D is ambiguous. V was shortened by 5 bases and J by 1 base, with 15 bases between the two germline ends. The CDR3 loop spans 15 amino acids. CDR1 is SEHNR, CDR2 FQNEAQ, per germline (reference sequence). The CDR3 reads CASSRWAPKSYEQYF. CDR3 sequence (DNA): TGTGCCAGCAGCCGTTGGGCCCCCAAATCCTACGAGCAGTACTTC. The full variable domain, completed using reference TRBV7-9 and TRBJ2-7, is DTGVSQNPRHKITKRGQNVTFRCDPISEHNRLYWYRQTLGQGPEFLTYFQNEAQLEKSRLLSDRFSAERPKGSFSTLEIQRTEQGDSAMYLCASSRWAPKSYEQYFGPGTRLTVT.

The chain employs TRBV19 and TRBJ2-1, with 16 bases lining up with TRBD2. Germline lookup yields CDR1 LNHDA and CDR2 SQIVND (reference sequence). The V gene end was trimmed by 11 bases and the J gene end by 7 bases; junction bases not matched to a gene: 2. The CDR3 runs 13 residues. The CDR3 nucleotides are TGTGCCGCGGGACTAGCGGGAGGGAATGAGCAGTTCTTC. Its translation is CAAGLAGGNEQFF.

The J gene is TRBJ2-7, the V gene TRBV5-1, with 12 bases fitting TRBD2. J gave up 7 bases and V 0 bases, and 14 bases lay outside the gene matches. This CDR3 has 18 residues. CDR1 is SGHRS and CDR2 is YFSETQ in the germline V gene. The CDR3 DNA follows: TGCGCCAGCAGCTTGGCCTCGACTAGCGGGAGAGGCTCTTGGGAGCAGTACTTC. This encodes CASSLASTSGRGSWEQYF.

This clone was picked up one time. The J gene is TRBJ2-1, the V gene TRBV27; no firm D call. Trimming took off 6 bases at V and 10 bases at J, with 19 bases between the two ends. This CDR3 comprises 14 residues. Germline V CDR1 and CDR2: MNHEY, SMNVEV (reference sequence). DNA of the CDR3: TGTGCCAGCAGCCGTCGTCGTGGAAAGCCAGAGCAGTTCTTC. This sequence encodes CASSRRRGKPEQFF.

The DNA of the CDR3 is TGTGCCAGTAATGCGGGACTAGCGGCCGAGCAGTACTTC. The encoded protein is CASNAGLAAEQYF. This rearrangement joins TRBV19 to TRBJ2-7; 11 nucleotides agree with TRBD2. The V and J ends lost 7 bases and 6 bases, in that order; junction bases with no gene match: 5. Germline CDR1 LNHDA, CDR2 SQIVND (reference sequence). The CDR3 is 13 residues long.